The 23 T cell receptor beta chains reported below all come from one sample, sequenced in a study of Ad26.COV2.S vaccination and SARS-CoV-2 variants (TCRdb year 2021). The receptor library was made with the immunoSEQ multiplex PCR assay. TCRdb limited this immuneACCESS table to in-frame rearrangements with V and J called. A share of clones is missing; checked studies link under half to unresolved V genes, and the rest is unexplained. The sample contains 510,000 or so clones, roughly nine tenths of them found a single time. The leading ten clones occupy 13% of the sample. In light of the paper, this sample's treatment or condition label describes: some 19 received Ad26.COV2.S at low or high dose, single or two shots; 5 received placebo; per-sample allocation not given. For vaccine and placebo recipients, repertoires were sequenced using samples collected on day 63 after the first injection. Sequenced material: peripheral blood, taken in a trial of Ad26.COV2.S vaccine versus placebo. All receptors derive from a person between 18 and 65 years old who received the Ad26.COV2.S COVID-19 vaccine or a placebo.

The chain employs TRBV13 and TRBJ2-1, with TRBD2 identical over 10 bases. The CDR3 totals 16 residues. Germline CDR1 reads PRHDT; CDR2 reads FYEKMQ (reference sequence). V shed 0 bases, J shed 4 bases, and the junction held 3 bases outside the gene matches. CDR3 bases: TGTGCCAGCAGCTTAGGTTCTAGCGGGGGATACAATGAGCAGTTCTTC. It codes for CASSLGSSGGYNEQFF. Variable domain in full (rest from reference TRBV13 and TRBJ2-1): AAGVIQSPRHLIKEKRETATLKCYPIPRHDTVYWYQQGPGQDPQFLISFYEKMQSDKGSIPDRFSAQQFSDYHSELNMSSLELGDSALYFCASSLGSSGGYNEQFFGPGTRLTVL.

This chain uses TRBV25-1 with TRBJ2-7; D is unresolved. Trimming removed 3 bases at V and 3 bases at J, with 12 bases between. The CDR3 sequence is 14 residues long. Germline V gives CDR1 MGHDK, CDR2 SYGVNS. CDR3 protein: CASSDGGENYEQYF. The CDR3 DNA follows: TGTGCCAGCAGTGATGGTGGGGAAAACTACGAGCAGTACTTC.

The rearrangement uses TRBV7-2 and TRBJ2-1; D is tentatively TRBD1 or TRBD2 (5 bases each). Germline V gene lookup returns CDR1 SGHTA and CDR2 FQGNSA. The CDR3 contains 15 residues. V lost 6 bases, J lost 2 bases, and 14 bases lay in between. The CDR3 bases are TGTGCCAGCAGTCGTGAGAGGGGTACCTACAATGAGCAGTTCTTC. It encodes CASSRERGTYNEQFF.

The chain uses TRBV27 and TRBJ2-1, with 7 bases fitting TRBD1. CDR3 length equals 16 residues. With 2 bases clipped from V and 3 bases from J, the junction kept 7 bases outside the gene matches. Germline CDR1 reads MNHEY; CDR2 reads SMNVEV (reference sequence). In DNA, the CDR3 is TGTGCCAGCAGTTTACTTACAGGGGCCGTCTACAATGAGCAGTTCTTC. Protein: CASSLLTGAVYNEQFF.

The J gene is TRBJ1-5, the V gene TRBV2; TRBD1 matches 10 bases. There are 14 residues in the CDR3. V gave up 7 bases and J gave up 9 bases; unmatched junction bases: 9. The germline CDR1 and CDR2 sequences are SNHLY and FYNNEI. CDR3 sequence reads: CASTGTGVGGPQHF. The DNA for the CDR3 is TGTGCCAGCACTGGGACAGGGGTCGGGGGGCCCCAGCATTTT.

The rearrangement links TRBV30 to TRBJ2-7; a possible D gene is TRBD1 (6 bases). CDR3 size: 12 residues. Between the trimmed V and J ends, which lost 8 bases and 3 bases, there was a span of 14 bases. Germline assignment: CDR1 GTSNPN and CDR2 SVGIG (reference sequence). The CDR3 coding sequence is TGTGCCCGAGGACTGACAGGCTACGAGCAGTACTTC. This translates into CARGLTGYEQYF.

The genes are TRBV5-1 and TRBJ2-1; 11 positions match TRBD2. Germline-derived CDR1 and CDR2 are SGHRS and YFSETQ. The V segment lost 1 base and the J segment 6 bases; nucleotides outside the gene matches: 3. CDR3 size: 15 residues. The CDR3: CASSLRLAGLNEQFF. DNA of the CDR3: TGCGCCAGCAGCTTGAGACTAGCGGGGCTCAATGAGCAGTTCTTC.

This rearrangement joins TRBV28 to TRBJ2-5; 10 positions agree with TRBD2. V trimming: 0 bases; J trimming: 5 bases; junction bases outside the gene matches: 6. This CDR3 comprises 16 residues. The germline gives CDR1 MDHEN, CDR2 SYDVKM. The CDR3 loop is CASSLWLAGARETQYF. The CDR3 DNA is TGTGCCAGCAGTTTATGGCTAGCGGGAGCCCGGGAGACCCAGTACTTC. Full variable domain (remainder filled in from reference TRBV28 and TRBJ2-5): DVKVTQSSRYLVKRTGEKVFLECVQDMDHENMFWYRQDPGLGLRLIYFSYDVKMKEKGDIPEGYSVSREKKERFSLILESASTNQTSMYLCASSLWLAGARETQYFGPGTRLLVL.

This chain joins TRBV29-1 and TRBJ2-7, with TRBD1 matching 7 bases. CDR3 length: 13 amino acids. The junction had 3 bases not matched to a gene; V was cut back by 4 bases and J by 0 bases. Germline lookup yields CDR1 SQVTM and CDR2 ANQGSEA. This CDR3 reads CSVGGQSSYEQYF. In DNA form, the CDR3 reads TGCAGCGTTGGGGGACAGAGCTCCTACGAGCAGTACTTC.

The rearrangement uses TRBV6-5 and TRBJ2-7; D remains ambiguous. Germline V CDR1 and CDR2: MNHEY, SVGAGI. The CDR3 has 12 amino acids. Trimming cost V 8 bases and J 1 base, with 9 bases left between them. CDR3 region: CASVEDSYEQYF. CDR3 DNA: TGTGCCAGCGTTGAGGATTCCTACGAGCAGTACTTC.

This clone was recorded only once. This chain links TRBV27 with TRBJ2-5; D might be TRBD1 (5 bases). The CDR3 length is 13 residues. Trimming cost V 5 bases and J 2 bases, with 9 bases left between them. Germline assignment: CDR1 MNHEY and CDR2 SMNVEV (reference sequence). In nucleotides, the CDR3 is TGTGCCAGCAGTGGGCGGACACAAGAGACCCAGTACTTC. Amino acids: CASSGRTQETQYF.

The CDR3 region has the DNA TGTGCCAGCAGCTCGGGACTGACGGACCGCCCTAACTATGGCTACACCTTC. It yields the protein CASSSGLTDRPNYGYTF. The chain carries TRBV5-4 and TRBJ1-2, with D perhaps matching TRBD1 (5 bases). The CDR3 is 17 amino acids. CDR1 is SGHNT and CDR2 is YYREEE in the germline V gene (reference sequence). V lost 3 bases and J 0 bases, leaving 18 bases between the germline ends. Drawing the rest from reference TRBV5-4 and TRBJ1-2, the complete variable domain is ETGVTQSPTHLIKTRGQQVTLRCSSQSGHNTVSWYQQALGQGPQFIFQYYREEENGRGNFPPRFSGLQFPNYSSELNVNALELDDSALYLCASSSGLTDRPNYGYTFGSGTRLTVV.

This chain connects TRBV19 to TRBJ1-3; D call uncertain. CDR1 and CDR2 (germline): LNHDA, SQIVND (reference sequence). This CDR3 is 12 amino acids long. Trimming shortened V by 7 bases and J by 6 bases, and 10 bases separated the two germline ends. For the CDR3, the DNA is TGTGCCAGTACCGACCGGGCAAACACCATATATTTT. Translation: CASTDRANTIYF.

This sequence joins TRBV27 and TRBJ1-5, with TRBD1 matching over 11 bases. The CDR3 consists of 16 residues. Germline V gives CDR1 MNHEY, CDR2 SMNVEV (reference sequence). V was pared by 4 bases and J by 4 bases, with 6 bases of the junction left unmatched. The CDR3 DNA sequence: TGTGCCAGCAGTTCAACCGGGACAGGGGGTAATCAGCCCCAGCATTTT. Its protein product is CASSSTGTGGNQPQHF.

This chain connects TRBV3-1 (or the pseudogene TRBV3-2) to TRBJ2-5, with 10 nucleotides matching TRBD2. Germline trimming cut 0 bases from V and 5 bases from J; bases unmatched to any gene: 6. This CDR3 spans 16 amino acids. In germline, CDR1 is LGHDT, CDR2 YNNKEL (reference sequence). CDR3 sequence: CASSQEGLAGAETQYF. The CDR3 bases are TGTGCCAGCAGCCAAGAAGGCCTAGCGGGAGCCGAGACCCAGTACTTC.

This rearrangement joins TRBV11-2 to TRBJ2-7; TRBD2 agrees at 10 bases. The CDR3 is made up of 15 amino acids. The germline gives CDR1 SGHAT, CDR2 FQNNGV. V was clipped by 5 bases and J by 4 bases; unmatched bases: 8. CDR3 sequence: CASSPIVAGGYEQYF. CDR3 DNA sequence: TGTGCCAGCAGCCCGATTGTAGCGGGAGGTTACGAGCAGTACTTC.

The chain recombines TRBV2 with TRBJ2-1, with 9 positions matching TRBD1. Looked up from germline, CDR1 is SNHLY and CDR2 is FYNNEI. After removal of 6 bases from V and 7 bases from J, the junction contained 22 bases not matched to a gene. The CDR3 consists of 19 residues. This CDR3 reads CASRYFLLGSGQGENEQFF. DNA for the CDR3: TGTGCCAGCAGGTATTTCCTTTTGGGATCGGGACAGGGTGAGAATGAGCAGTTCTTC.

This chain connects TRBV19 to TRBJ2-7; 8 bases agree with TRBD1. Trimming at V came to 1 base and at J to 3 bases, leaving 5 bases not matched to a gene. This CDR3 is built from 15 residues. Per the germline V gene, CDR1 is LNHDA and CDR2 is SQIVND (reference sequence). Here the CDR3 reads CASSIGGRGLYEQYF. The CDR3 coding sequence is TGTGCCAGTAGTATAGGAGGCAGGGGGCTCTACGAGCAGTACTTC.

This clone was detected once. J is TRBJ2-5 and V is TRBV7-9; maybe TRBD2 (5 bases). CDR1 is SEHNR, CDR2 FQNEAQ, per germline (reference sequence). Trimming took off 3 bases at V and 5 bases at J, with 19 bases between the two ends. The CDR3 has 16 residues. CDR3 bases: TGTGCCAGCAGCTTCGTGGGTGAAGATGGGAGCGAGACCCAGTACTTC. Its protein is CASSFVGEDGSETQYF.

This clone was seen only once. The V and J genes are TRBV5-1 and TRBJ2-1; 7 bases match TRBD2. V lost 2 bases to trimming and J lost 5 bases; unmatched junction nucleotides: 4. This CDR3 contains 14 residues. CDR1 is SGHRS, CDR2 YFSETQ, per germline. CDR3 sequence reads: CASSLSGADNEQFF. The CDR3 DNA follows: TGCGCCAGCAGCTTAAGCGGGGCTGACAATGAGCAGTTCTTC.

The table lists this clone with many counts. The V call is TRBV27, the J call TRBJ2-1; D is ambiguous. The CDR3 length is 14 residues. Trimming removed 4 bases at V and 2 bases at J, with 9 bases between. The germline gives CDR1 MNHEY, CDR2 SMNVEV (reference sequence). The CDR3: CASSSGRTYNEQFF. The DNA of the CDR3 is TGTGCCAGCAGTTCCGGTCGGACCTACAATGAGCAGTTCTTC.

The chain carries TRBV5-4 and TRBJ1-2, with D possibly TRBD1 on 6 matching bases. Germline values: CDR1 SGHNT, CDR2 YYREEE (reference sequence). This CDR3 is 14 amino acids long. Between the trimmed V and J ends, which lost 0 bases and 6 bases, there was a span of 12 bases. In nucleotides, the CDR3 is TGTGCCAGCAGCTTGGTGCAGGGGTTGGATGGCTACACCTTC. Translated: CASSLVQGLDGYTF.

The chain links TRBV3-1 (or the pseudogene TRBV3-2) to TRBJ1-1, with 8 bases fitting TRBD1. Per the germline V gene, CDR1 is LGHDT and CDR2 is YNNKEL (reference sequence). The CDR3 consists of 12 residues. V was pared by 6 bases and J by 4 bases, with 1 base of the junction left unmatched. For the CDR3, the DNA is TGTGCCAGCAGGGGGACAGGCACTGAAGCTTTCTTT. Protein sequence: CASRGTGTEAFF.